This T cell receptor beta chain comes out of a study of T cells in Graves' hyperthyroidism and ophthalmopathy. Whole-study findings and limits: Ophthalmopathy cases were set apart from stable hyperthyroidism by a 13 V-J model.

Comments on this clonotype: Its target is unknown. A read error may be the cause here, since a much bigger clone is one base away.

RNA transcripts gave rise to amplified TCR beta CDR3 regions. Primed by the HTBI set, a first-round RT-PCR was run on the TCR CDR3. MiXCR was run by TCRdb on the multiplex PCR reads, yielding one entry per CDR3 protein. The sample includes around 340,000 distinct CDR3 sequences, 15% to 20% of them seen just once. Trimming cost V 3 bases and J 1 base, with 9 bases left between them. There are 14 residues in the CDR3. CDR1 and CDR2 from the germline V gene are MNHEY and SMNVEV (reference sequence). The chain has TRBV27 and TRBJ1-2; D gene uncertain. Sequenced material: blood. This sequence was found in a woman between 25 and 40 years old with Graves' hyperthyroidism that later progressed to Graves' ophthalmopathy. CDR3 sequence: CASSLDGVNYGYTF. The DNA of the CDR3 is TGTGCCAGCAGTTTGGACGGAGTTAACTATGGCTACACCTTC.